This T cell receptor beta chain emerged from a study of blood T cell repertoires in COVID-19. Using immunoSEQ multiplex PCR, the repertoire was profiled, and TCRdb retains in-frame clones only, with some absent. Of some 390,000 clones in the sample, more than 80% were seen once. The TCR originated in a man aged 25-40 years who had recovered from COVID-19. Sequencing was performed on PBMCs or T cells enriched from blood (not recorded which).

Written as DNA, the CDR3 is TGTGCCAGCAGCTTGGACAGGGGCAACACTGAAGCTTTCTTT. This encodes CASSLDRGNTEAFF. The rearrangement uses TRBV7-8 and TRBJ1-1; 9 nucleotides line up with TRBD1. The CDR3 is made up of 14 amino acids. Germline lookup yields CDR1 SGHVS and CDR2 FQNEAQ. V lost 3 bases to trimming and J lost 2 bases; unmatched junction nucleotides: 1. The complete variable domain, with remaining parts taken from reference TRBV7-8 and TRBJ1-1, reads GAGVSQSPRYKVAKRGQDVALRCDPISGHVSLFWYQQALGQGPEFLTYFQNEAQLDKSGLPSDRFFAERPEGSVSTLKIQRTQQEDSAVYLCASSLDRGNTEAFFGQGTRLTVV.